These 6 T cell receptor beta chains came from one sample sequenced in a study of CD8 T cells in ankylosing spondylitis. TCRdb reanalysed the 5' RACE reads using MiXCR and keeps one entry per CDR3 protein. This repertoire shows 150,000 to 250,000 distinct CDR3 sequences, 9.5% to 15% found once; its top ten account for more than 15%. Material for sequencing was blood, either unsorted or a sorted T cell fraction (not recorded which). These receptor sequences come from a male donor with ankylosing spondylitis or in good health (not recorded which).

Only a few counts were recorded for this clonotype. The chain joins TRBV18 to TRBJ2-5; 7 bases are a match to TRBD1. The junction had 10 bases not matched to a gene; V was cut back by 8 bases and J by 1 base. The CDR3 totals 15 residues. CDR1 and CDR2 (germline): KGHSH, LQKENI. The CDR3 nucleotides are TGTGCCAGCACCCAATTGACAGGGCCCCAAGAGACCCAGTACTTC. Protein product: CASTQLTGPQETQYF.

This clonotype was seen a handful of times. The CDR3 spells CASSQSLADRGAGEQYF. In nucleotides, the CDR3 is TGTGCCAGCAGCCAGTCCCTAGCAGACAGGGGAGCTGGCGAGCAGTACTTC. This chain uses TRBV4-2 with TRBJ2-7; 8 bases align to TRBD1. The CDR3 has 17 residues. With V trimmed by 3 bases and J by 6 bases, 16 bases remained unmatched. Germline V gene lookup returns CDR1 LGHNA and CDR2 YNFKEQ.

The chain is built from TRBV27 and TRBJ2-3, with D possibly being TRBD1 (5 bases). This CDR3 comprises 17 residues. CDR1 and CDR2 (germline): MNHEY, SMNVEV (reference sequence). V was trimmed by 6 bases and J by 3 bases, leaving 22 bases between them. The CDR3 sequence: CASRNEGATLGTDTQYF. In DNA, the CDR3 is TGTGCCAGCAGGAACGAAGGGGCTACGCTAGGAACAGATACGCAGTATTTT.

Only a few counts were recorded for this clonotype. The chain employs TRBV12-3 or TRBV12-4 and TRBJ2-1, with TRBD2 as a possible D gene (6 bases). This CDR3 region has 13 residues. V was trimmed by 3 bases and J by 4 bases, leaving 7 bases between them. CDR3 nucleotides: TGTGCCAGCAGTTTTGGGGGGTACAATGAGCAGTTCTTC. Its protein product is CASSFGGYNEQFF.

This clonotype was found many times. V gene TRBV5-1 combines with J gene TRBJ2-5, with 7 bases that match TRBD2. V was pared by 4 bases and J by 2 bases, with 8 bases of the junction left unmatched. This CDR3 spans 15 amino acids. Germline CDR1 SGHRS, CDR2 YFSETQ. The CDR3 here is CASSRYGTIQETQYF. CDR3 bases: TGCGCCAGCAGCCGATACGGGACTATTCAAGAGACCCAGTACTTC.

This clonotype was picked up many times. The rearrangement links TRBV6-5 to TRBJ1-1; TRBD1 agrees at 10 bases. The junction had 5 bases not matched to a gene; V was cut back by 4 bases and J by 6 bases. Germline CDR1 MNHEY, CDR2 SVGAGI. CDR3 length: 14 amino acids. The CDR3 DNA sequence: TGTGCCAGCAGTTCCGGGACAGGGGTCGCTGAAGCTTTCTTT. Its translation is CASSSGTGVAEAFF.